This TCR beta chain appears in the sequencing data of a study of cytomegalovirus exposure and HLA in healthy donors. Whole-study results and caveats: There were reportedly fewer N-insertions in an Asian-associated ancestry cluster than the approximately 700-donor mean, in a later analysis. The authors later found TCR association rates varying by HLA locus, with DRB1 most and HLA-C fewest.

As regards this clone: Its antigen is still unknown.

Donors sampled were nominally healthy, though unrecorded immune exposures were likely. This PCR relied on a set of 60 Vbeta primers and 13 Jbeta primers. Assay used: immunoSEQ multiplex PCR; TCRdb lists only in-frame clones, some missing. The sample carries roughly 120,000 clones, just under 75% recorded once. The CDR3 is 13 residues long. The germline CDR1 and CDR2 sequences are MNHEY and SVGAGI. Sample: PBMCs. The chain has TRBV6-5 and TRBJ2-5, with D possibly TRBD1 on 6 matching bases. The DNA end is a closer match to TRBJ2-7, so the J assignment may be wrong. The TCR sequence derives from a man in his 60s in good health and CMV-seropositive. The CDR3 reads CASSYRGFREQYF. The CDR3 DNA sequence: TGTGCCAGCAGTTACAGGGGGTTTCGCGAGCAGTACTTC.